The 8 T cell receptor beta chains below all came from one sample that was sequenced in a study of CD8+ T cells in alopecia areata. cDNA serving as the sequencing template came from extracted, reverse transcribed RNA. The method was immunoSEQ multiplex PCR; TCRdb's version includes in-frame clones alone and lacks a portion of them. Counted here are over 150,000 clones, approximately 60% occurring once; the ten biggest clones make up 4% to 6%. Input material: CD8+ T cells sorted from blood. All receptors come from a human donor in good health.

In DNA, the CDR3 is TGTGCCAGCAAACAGTACACGAACACTGAAGCTTTCTTT. It is translated as CASKQYTNTEAFF. The J gene is TRBJ1-1, the V gene TRBV7-9; D call uncertain. Germline V lookup: CDR1 SEHNR, CDR2 FQNEAQ (reference sequence). V was trimmed by 7 bases and J by 1 base, leaving 10 bases between them. This CDR3 is built from 13 residues.

The V and J genes are TRBV27 and TRBJ1-6; D not certain. V dropped 3 bases and J dropped 10 bases, with 7 bases sitting between them. Germline CDR1 reads MNHEY; CDR2 reads SMNVEV (reference sequence). The length of the CDR3 is 12 residues. For the CDR3, the DNA is TGTGCCAGCAGTTTTAGCGGCTCACCCCTCCACTTT. It codes for CASSFSGSPLHF.

The chain couples TRBV6-5 to TRBJ1-1, with D possibly matching TRBD1 (6 bases). The V gene's germline CDR1 is MNHEY and CDR2 SVGAGI. V lost 0 bases and J 5 bases, leaving 10 bases between the germline ends. The CDR3 has 14 amino acids. In nucleotides, the CDR3 is TGTGCCAGCAGTTACTCGACAGGTGGGACTGAAGCTTTCTTT. As protein: CASSYSTGGTEAFF.

There are a few counts of this clone. V and J are TRBV13 and TRBJ1-3, with D maybe TRBD1 (5 bases). Per germline, CDR1 PRHDT and CDR2 FYEKMQ (reference sequence). The CDR3 has 13 residues. Trimming pared 6 bases from V and 3 bases from J, leaving 9 bases between. The CDR3 spells CASSRDLGNTIYF. The CDR3 nucleotides read TGTGCCAGCAGTCGGGACCTTGGAAACACCATATATTTT.

CDR3 region: CSVEGLAGGLPQETQYF. The CDR3 DNA reads TGCAGCGTTGAGGGGCTAGCGGGGGGACTTCCCCAAGAGACCCAGTACTTC. The chain combines TRBV29-1 with TRBJ2-5, with TRBD2 matching 11 bases. CDR3 length: 17 residues. The germline V gene has CDR1 SQVTM and CDR2 ANQGSEA. J gave up 1 base and V 3 bases, and 10 bases lay outside the gene matches.

This rearrangement joins TRBV11-2 to TRBJ2-5; D gene ambiguous. CDR1 and CDR2 from the germline V gene are SGHAT and FQNNGV. There are 12 residues in the CDR3. Trimming removed 5 bases from V and 2 bases from J, with 6 bases in between. DNA for the CDR3: TGTGCCAGCAGCATACTACAAGAGACCCAGTACTTC. Protein: CASSILQETQYF. Filled out from reference TRBV11-2 and TRBJ2-5, the complete variable domain reads EAGVAQSPRYKIIEKRQSVAFWCNPISGHATLYWYQQILGQGPKLLIQFQNNGVVDDSQLPKDRFSAERLKGVDSTLKIQPAKLEDSAVYLCASSILQETQYFGPGTRLLVL.

This clone was detected a few times. V is TRBV23-1 and J is TRBJ1-5; D is possibly TRBD1 (5 bases). TRBV23-1 is designated an ORF whose function remains uncertain. V gave up 0 bases and J gave up 2 bases, with 11 bases separating them. The CDR3 runs 16 residues. The CDR3 loop reads CASSQSQGSRNQPQHF. The CDR3 region has the DNA TGCGCCAGCAGTCAATCGCAGGGATCCCGCAATCAGCCCCAGCATTTT.

Only one count was recorded for this clone. The rearrangement joins TRBV7-9 to TRBJ2-3; D is unresolved. Germline lookup yields CDR1 SEHNR and CDR2 FQNEAQ (reference sequence). The CDR3 runs 14 residues. V lost 3 bases, J lost 3 bases, and 10 bases lay in between. The CDR3 nucleotides are TGTGCCAGCAGCTTTTACGGCGAGACAGATACGCAGTATTTT. Translated, it gives CASSFYGETDTQYF.